The 28 T cell receptor beta chains listed next were all sequenced from one sample in a study of CD4 T cells in relation to SARS-CoV-2 and coronaviruses. The unexposed donors gave CD4+ T cells in 2011-2018, prior to COVID-19. The cells were cultured for about ten days before CD4+ T cells were isolated. TCRdb's copy holds only in-frame clones and misses some; the assay was immunoSEQ multiplex PCR. The repertoire holds over 20,000 clones, with over 70% as singletons. No antigen is known for these receptors. Input material: CD4+ T cells from PBMCs, cultured in vitro. The origin of the receptors is a human donor in good health.

The chain carries TRBV11-2 and TRBJ2-3; 12 nucleotides line up with TRBD2. This CDR3 spans 14 amino acids. With V trimmed by 5 bases and J by 6 bases, 3 bases remained unmatched. CDR1 and CDR2 from the germline V gene are SGHAT and FQNNGV. In DNA, the CDR3 is TGTGCCAGCAGCCAGACTAGCGGGAGTGATACGCAGTATTTT. It translates to CASSQTSGSDTQYF.

This sequence joins TRBV29-1 and TRBJ1-2; D might be TRBD1 (6 bases). Germline CDR1 is SQVTM and CDR2 is ANQGSEA. CDR3 length: 14 residues. Trimming cost V 5 bases and J 10 bases, with 23 bases left between them. CDR3 residues: CSVISRVLQGNYTF. As DNA, the CDR3 is TGCAGCGTTATCTCCAGGGTATTACAGGGCAACTACACCTTC. The full variable domain, in which reference TRBV29-1 and TRBJ1-2 provide the parts outside the CDR3, is SAVISQKPSRDICQRGTSLTIQCQVDSQVTMMFWYRQQPGQSLTLIATANQGSEATYESGFVIDKFPISRPNLTFSTLTVSNMSPEDSSIYLCSVISRVLQGNYTFGSGTRLTVV.

The J gene is TRBJ2-2, the V gene TRBV6-5; no clear D. V was shortened by 7 bases and J by 1 base, with 4 bases between the two germline ends. The CDR3 has 12 amino acids. The V gene's germline CDR1 is MNHEY and CDR2 SVGAGI. The CDR3 loop reads CASTRNTGELFF. CDR3 DNA sequence: TGTGCCAGCACCAGGAACACCGGGGAGCTGTTTTTT.

The rearrangement links TRBV15 to TRBJ2-1; 11 bases match TRBD2. Germline values: CDR1 LNHNV, CDR2 YYDKDF (reference sequence). CDR3 size: 18 residues. Unmatched junction bases numbered 13, after V lost 5 bases and J lost 4 bases. The CDR3, as DNA: TGTGCCACCAGCGGGAGACTAGCGGGAAAAGGTTCGTACAATGAGCAGTTCTTC. The encoded protein is CATSGRLAGKGSYNEQFF.

This clone was seen only a few times. J is TRBJ2-2 and V is TRBV6-2 or TRBV6-3; TRBD2 matches at 10 bases. Trimming took 5 bases from V and 6 from J; bases not matched to a gene: 3. This CDR3 region has 14 residues. Germline V gene sequence: CDR1 MNHEY, CDR2 SVGEGT. As DNA, the CDR3 is TGTGCCAGCAGTCATAGCGGGAGGTCCGGGGAGCTGTTTTTT. This codes for CASSHSGRSGELFF.

In its sample, this clone was seen a few times. The rearrangement links TRBV30 to TRBJ2-2; D not resolved. Trimming took 3 bases from V and 9 from J, leaving 17 bases between them. CDR3 length: 14 amino acids. CDR1 and CDR2 from the germline V gene are GTSNPN and SVGIG (reference sequence). The CDR3: CAWSATAVYRELFF. For the CDR3, the DNA is TGTGCCTGGAGCGCGACGGCCGTATACCGGGAGCTGTTTTTT.

V is TRBV28 and J is TRBJ1-4, with a tentative D call TRBD1 (6 bases). The CDR3 has 16 residues. V was cut by 1 base and J by 7 bases, with 16 bases left in between. Germline CDR1 MDHEN, CDR2 SYDVKM. The CDR3 bases are TGTGCCAGCAGTTTATCAGGGGCTCGGCTAATTGAAAAACTGTTTTTT. Amino acids: CASSLSGARLIEKLFF. The full variable domain, with the rest looked up from reference TRBV28 and TRBJ1-4, is DVKVTQSSRYLVKRTGEKVFLECVQDMDHENMFWYRQDPGLGLRLIYFSYDVKMKEKGDIPEGYSVSREKKERFSLILESASTNQTSMYLCASSLSGARLIEKLFFGSGTQLSVL.

This clone was observed a handful of times. For the CDR3, the DNA is TGCAGCGTCCGAGGGGGCGGGAGGATATATGAGCAGTTCTTC. Translation gives CSVRGGGRIYEQFF. The rearrangement uses TRBV29-1 and TRBJ2-1, with a weak D call TRBD2 (8 bases). The CDR3 contains 14 residues. CDR1 is SQVTM, CDR2 ANQGSEA, per germline. Trimming took 6 bases from V and 8 from J, leaving 20 bases between them.

The chain joins TRBV5-1 to TRBJ2-3, with TRBD2 matching over 9 bases. V lost 2 bases and J lost 4; bases outside the gene matches: 5. This CDR3 comprises 15 residues. Germline V gene data show CDR1 as SGHRS and CDR2 as YFSETQ. This CDR3 reads CASSFAGGVADTQYF. CDR3 DNA: TGCGCCAGCAGCTTTGCGGGAGGGGTCGCAGATACGCAGTATTTT.

The chain has TRBV4-1 and TRBJ1-2; 7 bases fit TRBD1. Germline V gene lookup returns CDR1 MGHRA and CDR2 YSYEKL. The CDR3 is made up of 15 amino acids. The junction had 5 bases not matched to a gene; V was cut back by 0 bases and J by 4 bases. CDR3 loop: CASSQEGGTVYGYTF. The CDR3 nucleotides read TGCGCCAGCAGCCAAGAGGGGGGGACAGTCTATGGCTACACCTTC.

The V and J genes are TRBV3-1 (or the pseudogene TRBV3-2) and TRBJ2-1; 11 bases match TRBD2. This CDR3 spans 16 amino acids. Looked up from germline, CDR1 is LGHDT and CDR2 is YNNKEL (reference sequence). With 6 bases clipped from V and 10 bases from J, the junction kept 14 bases outside the gene matches. The CDR3 bases are TGTGCCAGCAGACTCCAGAGTAGCGGGGGGGCCGCGGAGCAGTTCTTC. Translating it yields CASRLQSSGGAAEQFF.

About this clone: The junction and the germline gene differ at one end; a read error may be behind it. The rearrangement links TRBV18 to TRBJ2-2, with 10 positions matching TRBD1. The CDR3 runs to 16 residues. Germline CDR1 and CDR2: KGHSH and LQKENI. The CDR3 nucleotides are TGTGCCAGCGCACCGGGACAGGGGTTTTTCGCCGGGGAGCTGTTTTTT. This encodes CASAPGQGFFAGELFF. The full variable domain, completed using reference TRBV18 and TRBJ2-2, is NAGVMQNPRHLVRRRGQEARLRCSPMKGHSHVYWYRQLPEEGLKFMVYLQKENIIDESGMPKERFSAEFPKEGPSILRIQQVVRGDSAAYFCASAPGQGFFAGELFFGEGSRLTVL.

The chain is built from TRBV21-1 and TRBJ1-5. TRBV21-1 is designated a pseudogene. This CDR3 has 17 residues. The CDR3 reads CASSKSGNDHSNQPQHF. In DNA, the CDR3 is TGTGCCAGCAGCAAGAGCGGGAATGATCATAGCAATCAGCCCCAGCATTTT.

This clone was seen more than once but under ten times. The V call is TRBV7-9, the J call TRBJ2-7; D is perhaps TRBD2 (6 bases). CDR3 length equals 16 residues. Deletions cut 5 bases from V and 1 base from J, with 18 bases between. CDR1 and CDR2 (germline): SEHNR, FQNEAQ (reference sequence). The CDR3 nucleotides are TGTGCCAGCAGCAAAGCCTCCGGGAGCTTGTCCTACGAGCAGTACTTC. It is translated as CASSKASGSLSYEQYF. Looking up the rest from reference TRBV7-9 and TRBJ2-7 gives the full variable domain: DTGVSQNPRHKITKRGQNVTFRCDPISEHNRLYWYRQTLGQGPEFLTYFQNEAQLEKSRLLSDRFSAERPKGSFSTLEIQRTEQGDSAMYLCASSKASGSLSYEQYFGPGTRLTVT.

This clone was observed a few times. V gene TRBV29-1 combines with J gene TRBJ2-5; weak D call: TRBD2 (5 bases). The germline gives CDR1 SQVTM, CDR2 ANQGSEA. CDR3 length: 13 residues. The CDR3 sequence is CSSSSLGVGTQYF. DNA of the CDR3: TGCAGTTCGTCTAGCCTGGGCGTCGGGACCCAGTACTTC.

This rearrangement joins TRBV29-1 to TRBJ2-5; D is perhaps TRBD2 (6 bases). Germline CDR1 and CDR2: SQVTM and ANQGSEA. The CDR3 covers 13 residues. V lost 6 bases, J lost 5 bases, and 16 bases lay in between. The chain's CDR3 is CSVTGVAWETQYF. The CDR3 DNA sequence: TGCAGCGTCACGGGGGTCGCATGGGAGACCCAGTACTTC.

The V call is TRBV5-5, the J call TRBJ1-2; the D is unclear. This CDR3 comprises 13 residues. Deletions cut 0 bases from V and 4 bases from J, with 7 bases between. Germline V CDR1 and CDR2: SGHKS, YYEKEE (reference sequence). The CDR3, as DNA: TGTGCCAGCAGCTTGGAGGGCAGCTATGGCTACACCTTC. Translation: CASSLEGSYGYTF. Drawing the rest from reference TRBV5-5 and TRBJ1-2, the complete variable domain is DAGVTQSPTHLIKTRGQQVTLRCSPISGHKSVSWYQQVLGQGPQFIFQYYEKEERGRGNFPDRFSARQFPNYSSELNVNALLLGDSALYLCASSLEGSYGYTFGSGTRLTVV.

This clone was recorded a few times. This chain joins TRBV7-9 and TRBJ2-5; D is perhaps TRBD1 (6 bases). Germline CDR1 is SEHNR and CDR2 is FQNEAQ (reference sequence). V was pared by 11 bases and J by 1 base, with 17 bases between. The CDR3 runs 14 residues. In DNA, the CDR3 is TGTGCCTCATTACAGGGTGCCCCCCAAGAGACCCAGTACTTC. Translating gives CASLQGAPQETQYF.

This clone came up a few times. The gene calls are TRBV6-5 and TRBJ1-2, with 8 nucleotides matching TRBD1. The CDR3 spans 12 residues. Germline CDR1 and CDR2: MNHEY and SVGAGI. V lost 6 bases to trimming and J lost 8 bases; unmatched junction nucleotides: 5. The CDR3 nucleotides are TGTGCCAGCAGCGGGACAGGAGGAGGCTACACCTTC. It yields the protein CASSGTGGGYTF.

J is TRBJ1-3 and V is TRBV7-3; 9 bases match TRBD1. V was pared by 4 bases and J by 4 bases, with 11 bases of the junction left unmatched. CDR3 length equals 17 residues. The germline V gene has CDR1 SGHTA and CDR2 FQGTGA. As DNA, the CDR3 is TGTGCCAGCAGCTATTTTGACAGGGGGACTCCCGGAAACACCATATATTTT. Amino acids: CASSYFDRGTPGNTIYF.

V and J are TRBV19 and TRBJ1-1, with D unresolved. This CDR3 contains 14 residues. CDR1 and CDR2 (germline): LNHDA, SQIVND (reference sequence). V lost 2 bases and J lost 1, with 8 bases in between. Here the CDR3 reads CASSISATNTEAFF. The CDR3 bases are TGTGCCAGTAGTATATCGGCTACGAACACTGAAGCTTTCTTT.

This CDR3 reads CASSLDELGSYGYTF. CDR3 nucleotide sequence: TGTGCCAGCAGCCTGGACGAATTGGGGAGCTATGGCTACACCTTC. This rearrangement joins TRBV5-4 to TRBJ1-2; D ambiguous. The V end was cut by 4 bases, the J end by 4 bases, with 17 bases between. The germline gives CDR1 SGHNT, CDR2 YYREEE (reference sequence). This CDR3 has 15 amino acids. Combining the CDR3 with reference TRBV5-4 and TRBJ1-2 gives the whole variable domain ETGVTQSPTHLIKTRGQQVTLRCSSQSGHNTVSWYQQALGQGPQFIFQYYREEENGRGNFPPRFSGLQFPNYSSELNVNALELDDSALYLCASSLDELGSYGYTFGSGTRLTVV.

The chain joins TRBV9 to TRBJ1-2, with D perhaps TRBD1 (6 bases). Germline V gives CDR1 SGDLS, CDR2 YYNGEE. With 2 bases removed from V and 7 bases from J, the gap between germline ends came to 12 bases. The CDR3 consists of 13 residues. As DNA, the CDR3 is TGTGCCAGCAGCGTGCAGGGGCTAGGTGGCTACACCTTC. This sequence encodes CASSVQGLGGYTF.

This clone has just a few counts. V usage is TRBV5-8 and J usage is TRBJ1-3, with D possibly matching TRBD1 (5 bases). The germline V gene encodes CDR1 SGHTS and CDR2 YDEGEE. Deletions cut 2 bases from V and 0 bases from J, with 12 bases between. There are 16 residues in the CDR3. The CDR3: CASSFQGVSSGNTIYF. CDR3 DNA: TGTGCCAGCAGCTTTCAGGGCGTTAGCTCTGGAAACACCATATATTTT.

The gene calls are TRBV21-1 and TRBJ2-5; the D call in the table, TRBD1, was not verified against the DNA. TRBV21-1 constitutes a pseudogene. The CDR3 length is 17 residues. DNA of the CDR3: TGTGCCAGCAGCAAATGCGAGATATATGGGCTTGGGGAGACCCAGTACTTC. Its protein product is CASSKCEIYGLGETQYF.

This CDR3 is CASRPPGLAGANIQYF. CDR3 in DNA: TGCGCCAGCAGGCCTCCGGGACTAGCGGGAGCAAACATTCAGTACTTC. J is TRBJ2-4 and V is TRBV5-1; TRBD2 matches at 14 bases. With V trimmed by 5 bases and J by 6 bases, 7 bases remained unmatched. The CDR3 contains 16 residues. Germline assignment: CDR1 SGHRS and CDR2 YFSETQ. Variable domain in full (rest from reference TRBV5-1 and TRBJ2-4): KAGVTQTPRYLIKTRGQQVTLSCSPISGHRSVSWYQQTPGQGLQFLFEYFSETQRNKGNFPGRFSGRQFSNSRSEMNVSTLELGDSALYLCASRPPGLAGANIQYFGAGTRLSVL.

V usage is TRBV10-1 and J usage is TRBJ2-3; D remains unclear. Germline V CDR1 and CDR2: WNHNN, SYGVQD (reference sequence). The CDR3 totals 14 residues. V lost 4 bases and J 4 bases, leaving 12 bases between the germline ends. CDR3 DNA: TGCGCCAGCAGTGGCGGCTACCCTCCAGATACGCAGTATTTT. Translation gives CASSGGYPPDTQYF.

CDR3 coding DNA: TGTGCCAGCAGCGTTACAGGGTCCGGCTATAATTCACCCCTCCACTTT. Protein product: CASSVTGSGYNSPLHF. The chain has TRBV9 and TRBJ1-6, with TRBD1 as a possible D gene (6 bases). The CDR3 has 16 residues. Germline assignment: CDR1 SGDLS and CDR2 YYNGEE. Trimming pared 2 bases from V and 3 bases from J, leaving 12 bases between.